One sample yielded the 11 T cell receptor beta chains listed below, sequenced in a study of T cell responses to AZD1222 COVID-19 vaccine. This table comes from immunoSEQ multiplex PCR, and its TCRdb copy is limited to in-frame clones, with some not included. The sample yields 160,000 or so clones, 91% seen once. This sample comprised peripheral blood, obtained on day 0 of AZD1222 vaccination. All receptors come from an adult in good health.

The chain couples TRBV5-1 to TRBJ2-5; the match to TRBD1 covers 9 bases. The junction had 9 bases not matched to a gene; V was cut back by 1 base and J by 5 bases. The CDR3 is 16 residues long. Looked up from germline, CDR1 is SGHRS and CDR2 is YFSETQ. CDR3 in amino acids: CASSLSPTGGVETQYF. The CDR3 DNA reads as TGCGCCAGCAGCTTGAGTCCTACAGGGGGCGTGGAGACCCAGTACTTC.

V and J are TRBV5-1 and TRBJ2-5, with 10 bases matching TRBD2. The junction had 4 bases not matched to a gene; V was cut back by 0 bases and J by 5 bases. This CDR3 contains 15 residues. The germline V gene has CDR1 SGHRS and CDR2 YFSETQ. The CDR3 protein is CASSLGGTSVETQYF. In DNA form, the CDR3 reads TGCGCCAGCAGCTTGGGGGGGACTAGCGTGGAGACCCAGTACTTC.

This rearrangement joins TRBV11-1 to TRBJ2-3; 7 bases align to TRBD2. The CDR3 runs to 14 residues. The junction had 4 bases not matched to a gene; V was cut back by 3 bases and J by 4 bases. Germline V gene sequence: CDR1 SGHAT, CDR2 FQDESV (reference sequence). The CDR3 DNA follows: TGTGCCAGCAGCTTTGCGGGAGTGGCAGATACGCAGTATTTT. Protein sequence: CASSFAGVADTQYF.

This clone was observed once. This chain connects TRBV30 to TRBJ2-5, with 10 bases fitting TRBD2. J gave up 4 bases and V 0 bases, and 14 bases lay outside the gene matches. The germline V gene has CDR1 GTSNPN and CDR2 SVGIG (reference sequence). CDR3 length equals 18 residues. The CDR3 DNA reads as TGTGCCTGGAGTGTACCAGGGGCTAGCGGGAGTTCGGCAGAGACCCAGTACTTC. Encoded protein: CAWSVPGASGSSAETQYF.

This chain links TRBV19 with TRBJ1-1; D not resolved. From germline, CDR1 is LNHDA and CDR2 SQIVND (reference sequence). V shed 3 bases and J shed 4 bases, with 9 bases lying between them. The CDR3 has 13 residues. The DNA for the CDR3 is TGTGCCAGTAGTATTAGCGGTACCACTGAAGCTTTCTTT. It codes for CASSISGTTEAFF.

The V gene is TRBV9, the J gene TRBJ2-7, with D hard to call. The germline V gene has CDR1 SGDLS and CDR2 YYNGEE. V gave up 4 bases and J gave up 3 bases, with 14 bases separating them. This CDR3 region has 14 residues. CDR3 sequence: CASSPRTENYEQYF. The CDR3 nucleotides read TGTGCCAGCAGCCCCCGGACGGAGAACTACGAGCAGTACTTC.

V gene TRBV5-1 combines with J gene TRBJ1-1, with 7 positions matching TRBD1. The CDR3 has 13 residues. Per the germline V gene, CDR1 is SGHRS and CDR2 is YFSETQ. Losses at the gene ends were 0 bases for V and 11 bases for J; bases not matched to a gene: 7. DNA of the CDR3: TGCGCCAGCAGCTTGGAGGGGGCGGGGGAGGCTTTCTTT. Residues: CASSLEGAGEAFF.

The rearrangement joins TRBV15 to TRBJ1-2, with unresolved D. The germline V and J ends were trimmed by 2 bases and 7 bases, with 11 bases remaining between them. CDR1 is LNHNV, CDR2 YYDKDF, per germline (reference sequence). The CDR3 covers 13 residues. The CDR3 DNA follows: TGTGCCACCAGCAGACTTTCAAAGGGTGGCTACACCTTC. Translating gives CATSRLSKGGYTF.

The V and J genes are TRBV3-1 (or the pseudogene TRBV3-2) and TRBJ2-2; tentatively, D is TRBD1 (6 bases). Germline V gene sequence: CDR1 LGHDT, CDR2 YNNKEL (reference sequence). This CDR3 has 17 residues. The V end was cut by 6 bases, the J end by 1 base, with 18 bases between. CDR3 bases: TGTGCCAGCAGGAGGACGCAGGGGTGGCGGAACACCGGGGAGCTGTTTTTT. Amino acid sequence: CASRRTQGWRNTGELFF.

The V gene is TRBV12-3 or TRBV12-4, the J gene TRBJ1-5, with 7 bases that match TRBD1. The junction had 1 base not matched to a gene; V was cut back by 4 bases and J by 7 bases. The CDR3 length is 12 residues. The DNA for the CDR3 is TGTGCCAGCAGTTCGGGACAGCAGCCCCAGCATTTT. It yields the protein CASSSGQQPQHF.

This chain uses TRBV4-2 with TRBJ2-7, with unresolved D. The ends were cut back, 1 base at V and 2 bases at J, with 9 bases in the middle. CDR3 length: 14 residues. The germline V gene has CDR1 LGHNA and CDR2 YNFKEQ. The CDR3 loop is CASSQGLPTYEQYF. As DNA, the CDR3 is TGTGCCAGCAGCCAAGGACTTCCTACCTACGAGCAGTACTTC.